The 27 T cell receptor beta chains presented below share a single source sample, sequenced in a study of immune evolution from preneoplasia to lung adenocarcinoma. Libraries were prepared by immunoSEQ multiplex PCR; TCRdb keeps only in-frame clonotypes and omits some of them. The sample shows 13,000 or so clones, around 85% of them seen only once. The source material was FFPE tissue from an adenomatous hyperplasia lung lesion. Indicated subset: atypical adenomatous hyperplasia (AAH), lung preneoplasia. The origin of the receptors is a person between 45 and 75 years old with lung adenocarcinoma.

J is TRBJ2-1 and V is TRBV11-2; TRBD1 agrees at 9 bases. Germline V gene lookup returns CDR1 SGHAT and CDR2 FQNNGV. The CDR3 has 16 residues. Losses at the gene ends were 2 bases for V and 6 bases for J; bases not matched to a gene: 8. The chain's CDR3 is CASSLPRTGEGNEQFF. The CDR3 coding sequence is TGTGCCAGCAGCTTACCCCGGACAGGGGAGGGCAATGAGCAGTTCTTC.

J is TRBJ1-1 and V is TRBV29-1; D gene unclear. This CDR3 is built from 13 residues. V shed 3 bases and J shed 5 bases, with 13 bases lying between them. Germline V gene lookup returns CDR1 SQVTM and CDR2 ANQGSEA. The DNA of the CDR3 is TGCAGCGTTGATATATTGAGGGAAACTGAAGCTTTCTTT. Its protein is CSVDILRETEAFF.

The chain's CDR3 is CASSLGQGGRQPQHF. The CDR3 bases are TGTGCTAGCTCCCTCGGACAGGGAGGGCGTCAGCCCCAGCATTTT. This sequence joins TRBV7-8 and TRBJ1-5; 8 bases agree with TRBD1. The CDR3 has 15 amino acids. Per the germline V gene, CDR1 is SGHVS and CDR2 is FQNEAQ.

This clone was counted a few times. Written as DNA, the CDR3 is TGTGCCAGCACCAACGATCGGGACACCGTAGCCTACGAGCAGTACTTC. This encodes CASTNDRDTVAYEQYF. The chain carries TRBV7-9 and TRBJ2-7; perhaps TRBD1 as D (6 bases). Trimming stripped 7 bases from V and 2 bases from J, with 21 bases between. The CDR3 spans 16 residues. Per the germline V gene, CDR1 is SEHNR and CDR2 is FQNEAQ (reference sequence). Supplemented by reference TRBV7-9 and TRBJ2-7, the full variable domain reads DTGVSQNPRHKITKRGQNVTFRCDPISEHNRLYWYRQTLGQGPEFLTYFQNEAQLEKSRLLSDRFSAERPKGSFSTLEIQRTEQGDSAMYLCASTNDRDTVAYEQYFGPGTRLTVT.

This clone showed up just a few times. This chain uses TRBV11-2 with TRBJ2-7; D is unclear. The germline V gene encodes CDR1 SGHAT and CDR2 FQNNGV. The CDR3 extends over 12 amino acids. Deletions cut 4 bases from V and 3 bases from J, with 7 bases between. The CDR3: CASSYPFYEQYF. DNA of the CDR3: TGTGCCAGCAGCTACCCCTTCTACGAGCAGTACTTC.

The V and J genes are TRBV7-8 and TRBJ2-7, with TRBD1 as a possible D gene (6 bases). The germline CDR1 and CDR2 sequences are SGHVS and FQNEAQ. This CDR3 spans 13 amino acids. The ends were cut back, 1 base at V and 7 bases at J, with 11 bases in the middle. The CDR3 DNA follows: TGTGCCAGCAGCTTAGTGCGCCAGGGGGAGCAGTACTTC. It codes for CASSLVRQGEQYF.

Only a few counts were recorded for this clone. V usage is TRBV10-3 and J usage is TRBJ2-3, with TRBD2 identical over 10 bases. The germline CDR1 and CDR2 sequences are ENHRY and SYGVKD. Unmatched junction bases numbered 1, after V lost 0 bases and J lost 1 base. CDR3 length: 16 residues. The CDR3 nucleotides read TGTGCCATCAGTGAGTCAGGACTAGCGGGCACAGATACGCAGTATTTT. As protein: CAISESGLAGTDTQYF.

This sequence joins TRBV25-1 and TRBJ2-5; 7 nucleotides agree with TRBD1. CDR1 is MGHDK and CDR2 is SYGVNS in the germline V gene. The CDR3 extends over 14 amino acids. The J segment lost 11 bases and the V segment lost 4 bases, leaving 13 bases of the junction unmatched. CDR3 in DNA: TGTGCCAGCAGTGGCGCTGACAGGGCCGCCCGGCAGTACTTC. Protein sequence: CASSGADRAARQYF.

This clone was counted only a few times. The CDR3 is CASSPTATSTGELFF. The CDR3 DNA is TGTGCCAGCAGCCCCACCGCGACTAGCACCGGGGAGCTGTTTTTT. This chain joins TRBV7-6 and TRBJ2-2; possibly TRBD2 for D (6 bases). The germline CDR1 and CDR2 sequences are SGHVS and FNYEAQ. With 5 bases removed from V and 4 bases from J, the gap between germline ends came to 14 bases. The CDR3 runs to 15 residues.

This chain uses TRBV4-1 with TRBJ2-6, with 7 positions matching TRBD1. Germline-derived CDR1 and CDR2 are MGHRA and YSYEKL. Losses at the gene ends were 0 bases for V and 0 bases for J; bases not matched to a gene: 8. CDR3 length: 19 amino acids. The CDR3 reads CASSQDSGTAASGANVLTF. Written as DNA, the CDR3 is TGCGCCAGCAGCCAAGATTCTGGGACAGCAGCCTCTGGGGCCAACGTCCTGACTTTC.

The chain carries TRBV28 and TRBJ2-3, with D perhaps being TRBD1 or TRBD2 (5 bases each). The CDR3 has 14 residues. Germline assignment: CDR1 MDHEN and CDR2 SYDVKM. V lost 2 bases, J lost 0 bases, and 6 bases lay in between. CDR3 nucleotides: TGTGCCAGCAGTTTAGGGGGTAGCACAGATACGCAGTATTTT. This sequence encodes CASSLGGSTDTQYF.

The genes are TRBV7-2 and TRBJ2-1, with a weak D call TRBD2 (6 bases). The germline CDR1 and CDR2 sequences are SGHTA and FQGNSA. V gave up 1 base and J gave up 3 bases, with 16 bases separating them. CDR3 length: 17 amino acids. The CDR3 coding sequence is TGTGCCAGCAGCTTAGGGCCCCCCGCGGGGCTCTACAATGAGCAGTTCTTC. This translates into CASSLGPPAGLYNEQFF.

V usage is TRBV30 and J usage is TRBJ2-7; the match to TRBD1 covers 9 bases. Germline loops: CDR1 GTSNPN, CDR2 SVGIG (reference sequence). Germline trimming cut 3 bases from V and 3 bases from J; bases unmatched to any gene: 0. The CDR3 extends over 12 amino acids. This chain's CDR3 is CAWRTGGYEQYF. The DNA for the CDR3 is TGTGCCTGGAGGACAGGGGGCTACGAGCAGTACTTC.

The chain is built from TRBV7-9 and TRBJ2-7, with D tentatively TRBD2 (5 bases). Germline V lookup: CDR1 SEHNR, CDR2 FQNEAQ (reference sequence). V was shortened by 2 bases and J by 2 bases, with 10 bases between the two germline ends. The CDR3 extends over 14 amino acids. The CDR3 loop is CASSLMGSTYEQYF. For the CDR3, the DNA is TGTGCCAGCAGCTTAATGGGGAGTACCTACGAGCAGTACTTC.

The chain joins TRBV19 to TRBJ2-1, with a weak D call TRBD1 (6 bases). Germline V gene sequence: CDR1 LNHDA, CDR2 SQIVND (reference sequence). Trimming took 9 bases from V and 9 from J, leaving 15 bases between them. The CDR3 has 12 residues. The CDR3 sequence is CASRSRGSEQFF. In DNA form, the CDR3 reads TGTGCCAGCCGCAGTAGGGGGTCTGAGCAGTTCTTC. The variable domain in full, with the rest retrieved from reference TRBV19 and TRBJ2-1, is DGGITQSPKYLFRKEGQNVTLSCEQNLNHDAMYWYRQDPGQGLRLIYYSQIVNDFQKGDIAEGYSVSREKKESFPLTVTSAQKNPTAFYLCASRSRGSEQFFGPGTRLTVL.

The CDR3 nucleotides read TGTGCCAGCAGCCTACTTTTCTCGGGTGAGCAGTTCTTC. This gives the protein CASSLLFSGEQFF. This sequence joins TRBV7-2 and TRBJ2-1; D not resolved. The germline gives CDR1 SGHTA, CDR2 FQGNSA. This CDR3 has 13 residues. Trimming removed 5 bases at V and 9 bases at J, with 14 bases between.

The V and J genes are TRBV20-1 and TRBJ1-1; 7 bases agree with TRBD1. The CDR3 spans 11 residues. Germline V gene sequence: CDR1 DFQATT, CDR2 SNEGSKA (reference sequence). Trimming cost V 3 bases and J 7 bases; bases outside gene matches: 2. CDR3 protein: CSASRDSEAFF. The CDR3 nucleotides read TGCAGTGCTAGCCGGGACAGTGAAGCTTTCTTT.

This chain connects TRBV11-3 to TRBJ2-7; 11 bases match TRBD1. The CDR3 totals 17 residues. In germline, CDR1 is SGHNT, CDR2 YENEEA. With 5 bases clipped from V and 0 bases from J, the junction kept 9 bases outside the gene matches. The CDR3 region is CASSPGQGARISYEQYF. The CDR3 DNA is TGTGCCAGCAGCCCAGGACAGGGGGCGCGGATCTCCTACGAGCAGTACTTC.

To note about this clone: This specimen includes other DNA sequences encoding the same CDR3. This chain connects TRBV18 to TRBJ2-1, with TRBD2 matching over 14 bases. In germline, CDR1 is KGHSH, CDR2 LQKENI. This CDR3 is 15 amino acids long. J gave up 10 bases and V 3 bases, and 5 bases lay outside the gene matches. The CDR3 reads CASSPGLAGVGEQFF. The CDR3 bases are TGTGCCAGCTCACCGGGACTAGCGGGAGTGGGGGAGCAGTTCTTC.

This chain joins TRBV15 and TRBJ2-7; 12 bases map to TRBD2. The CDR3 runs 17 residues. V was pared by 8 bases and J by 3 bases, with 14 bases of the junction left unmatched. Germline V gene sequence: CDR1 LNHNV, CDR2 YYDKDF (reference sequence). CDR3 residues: CATSDGTSGPLHYEQYF. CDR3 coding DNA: TGTGCCACCTCGGACGGGACTAGCGGGCCGTTGCACTACGAGCAGTACTTC.

Here the CDR3 reads CASSDPGFNTEAFF. CDR3 DNA: TGTGCCAGCAGTGACCCGGGATTTAACACTGAAGCTTTCTTT. The chain couples TRBV6-1 to TRBJ1-1; D is ambiguous. The length of the CDR3 is 14 residues. Per germline, CDR1 MNHNS and CDR2 SASEGT. Trimming pared 3 bases from V and 2 bases from J, leaving 10 bases between.

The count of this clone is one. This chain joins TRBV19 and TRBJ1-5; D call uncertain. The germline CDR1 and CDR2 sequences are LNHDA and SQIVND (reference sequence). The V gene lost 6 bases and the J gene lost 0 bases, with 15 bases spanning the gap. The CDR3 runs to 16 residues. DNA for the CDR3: TGTGCCAGTAGCACATCTCCCAGATATAGCAATCAGCCCCAGCATTTT. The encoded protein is CASSTSPRYSNQPQHF.

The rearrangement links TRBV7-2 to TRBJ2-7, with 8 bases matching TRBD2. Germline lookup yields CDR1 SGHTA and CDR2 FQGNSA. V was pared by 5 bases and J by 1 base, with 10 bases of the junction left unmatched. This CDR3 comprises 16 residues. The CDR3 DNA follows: TGTGCCAGCAGCCCAGCATGGGTAGCGGGATCCTACGAGCAGTACTTC. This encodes CASSPAWVAGSYEQYF.

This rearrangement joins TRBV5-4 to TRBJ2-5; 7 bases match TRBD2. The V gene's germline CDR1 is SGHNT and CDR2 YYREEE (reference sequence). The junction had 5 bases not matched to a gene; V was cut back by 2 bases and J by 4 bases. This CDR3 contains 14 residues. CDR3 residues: CASSFYGRPETQYF. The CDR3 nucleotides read TGTGCCAGCAGCTTTTACGGGAGGCCAGAGACCCAGTACTTC.

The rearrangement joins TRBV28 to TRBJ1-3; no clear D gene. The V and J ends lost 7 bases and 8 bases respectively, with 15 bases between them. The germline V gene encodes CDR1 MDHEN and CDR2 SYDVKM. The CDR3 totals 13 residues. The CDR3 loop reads CASTSTSKDTIYF. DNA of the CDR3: TGTGCCAGCACCTCCACCTCAAAAGACACCATATATTTT.

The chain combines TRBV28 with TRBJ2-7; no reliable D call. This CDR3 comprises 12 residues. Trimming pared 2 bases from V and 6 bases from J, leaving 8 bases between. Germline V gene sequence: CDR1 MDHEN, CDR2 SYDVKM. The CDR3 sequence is CASSLTRSEQYF. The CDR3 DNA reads TGTGCCAGCAGTTTAACCAGAAGCGAGCAGTACTTC.

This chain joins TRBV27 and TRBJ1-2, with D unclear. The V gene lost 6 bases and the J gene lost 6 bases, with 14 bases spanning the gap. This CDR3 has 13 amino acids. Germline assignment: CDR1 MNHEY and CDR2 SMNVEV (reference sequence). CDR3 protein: CASSPRAHDGYTF. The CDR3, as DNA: TGTGCCAGCAGCCCCCGGGCTCACGATGGCTACACCTTC.